This TCR beta chain was documented in a study of T cells in Graves' hyperthyroidism and ophthalmopathy. Study-wide results and limits: Before onset, by a median of around six months, the model predicted ophthalmopathy.

Every diagnosis used clinical symptoms, serum thyroxine and TRAb, thyroid ultrasound and orbital computed tomography. PBMCs were obtained from roughly 10 ml fresh peripheral blood. This clonotype was recorded many times. What it recognizes is unknown. Amplification of TCR beta CDR3 regions used RNA as the template. A set of HTBI primers served as the primers for a first-round RT-PCR of the TCR CDR3. One entry per CDR3 protein results from TCRdb running MiXCR on the multiplex PCR reads. The data contain some 490,000 distinct CDR3 sequences, approximately 22% of them singletons. From germline, CDR1 is MDHEN and CDR2 SYDVKM. The CDR3 sequence is 14 residues long. The V and J ends lost 7 bases and 2 bases, in that order; junction bases with no gene match: 7.

Sequencing input: blood. The chain is built from TRBV28 and TRBJ1-1; 7 positions match TRBD1. This sequence was found in a woman in her 70s with Graves' ophthalmopathy. The CDR3 loop reads CASTPYRGNTEAFF. CDR3 nucleotide sequence: TGTGCCAGCACCCCTTACAGGGGAAACACTGAAGCTTTCTTT.